This record concerns one T cell receptor beta chain sequence. The data were obtained in a study of blood T cell repertoires in COVID-19. Source study methods: Amplification of reference gene primers provided the estimated nucleated cell counts. Some clones are missing from TCRdb's copy, which holds only in-frame ones; the method was immunoSEQ multiplex PCR. V and J calls and clone size are those listed in that table; D and trimming were worked out from the DNA. The sample consists of roughly 250,000 clones, roughly 88% of them appearing once. Germline values: CDR1 KGHDR, CDR2 SFDVKD. CDR3 size: 15 residues. Trimming cost V 0 bases and J 4 bases; bases outside gene matches: 0.

The chain joins TRBV24-1 to TRBJ2-3; 10 bases are a match to TRBD2. Sequencing was done on a sample of PBMCs or T cells enriched from blood (not recorded which). The clonotype comes from a woman between 40 and 55 years old with acute COVID-19. CDR3 bases: TGTGCCACCAGTGATTTGCTAGCGGGAGCAGATACGCAGTATTTT. Encoded protein: CATSDLLAGADTQYF.